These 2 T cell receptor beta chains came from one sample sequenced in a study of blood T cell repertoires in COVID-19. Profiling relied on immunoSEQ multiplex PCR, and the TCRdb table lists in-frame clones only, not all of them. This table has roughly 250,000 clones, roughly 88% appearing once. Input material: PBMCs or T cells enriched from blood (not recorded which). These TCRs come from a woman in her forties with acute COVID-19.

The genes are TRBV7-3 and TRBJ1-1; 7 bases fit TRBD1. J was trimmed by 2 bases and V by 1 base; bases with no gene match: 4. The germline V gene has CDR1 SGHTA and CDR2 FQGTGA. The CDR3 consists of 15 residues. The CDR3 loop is CASSLSGTVNTEAFF. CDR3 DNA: TGTGCCAGCAGCTTAAGTGGGACAGTTAACACTGAAGCTTTCTTT.

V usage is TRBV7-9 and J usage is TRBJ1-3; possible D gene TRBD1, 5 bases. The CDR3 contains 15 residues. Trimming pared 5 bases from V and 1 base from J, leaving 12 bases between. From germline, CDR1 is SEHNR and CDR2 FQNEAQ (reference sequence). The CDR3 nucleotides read TGTGCCAGCAGCGACAGATTTCGGTCTGGAAACACCATATATTTT. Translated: CASSDRFRSGNTIYF.